A single sample is the source of the 30 T cell receptor beta chains below, sequenced in a study of technical replicates of blood from a handful of donors. The data were produced by immunoSEQ multiplex PCR, yet TCRdb's version contains in-frame clones alone and is incomplete. The data hold roughly 72,000 clones, with 90% to 95% observed a single time. Sequencing used T cells isolated from PBMCs. The receptors shown here come from a human donor in good health.

The genes are TRBV4-1 and TRBJ1-3, with 8 bases lining up with TRBD1. CDR3 length: 17 residues. Germline loops: CDR1 MGHRA, CDR2 YSYEKL. After removal of 1 base from V and 0 bases from J, the junction contained 5 bases not matched to a gene. CDR3 nucleotide sequence: TGCGCCAGCAGCCAAGGGGACAGGAGCTTCTCTGGAAACACCATATATTTT. The encoded protein is CASSQGDRSFSGNTIYF.

The chain recombines TRBV28 with TRBJ2-1; 9 nucleotides line up with TRBD2. The CDR3 consists of 18 residues. After removal of 2 bases from V and 1 base from J, the junction contained 9 bases not matched to a gene. The germline V gene has CDR1 MDHEN and CDR2 SYDVKM. CDR3 nucleotide sequence: TGTGCCAGCAGTTTACTTGGTGCGGGAGGGGGGTCCTACAATGAGCAGTTCTTC. It encodes CASSLLGAGGGSYNEQFF.

This chain links TRBV7-8 with TRBJ2-7, with 7 bases lining up with TRBD1. Trimming cost V 5 bases and J 2 bases; bases outside gene matches: 6. CDR1 is SGHVS and CDR2 is FQNEAQ in the germline V gene. This CDR3 has 14 amino acids. CDR3 nucleotides: TGTGCCAGCAGCCCGACAGGGCTTACCTACGAGCAGTACTTC. It is translated as CASSPTGLTYEQYF.

V is TRBV7-7 and J is TRBJ2-2; D perhaps matches TRBD2 (5 bases). Per the germline V gene, CDR1 is SSHAT and CDR2 is FNYEAQ (reference sequence). The ends were cut back, 5 bases at V and 4 bases at J, with 11 bases in the middle. CDR3 length equals 14 residues. DNA for the CDR3: TGTGCCAGCAGCCCCGCTAGCCGCACCGGGGAGCTGTTTTTT. Translating it yields CASSPASRTGELFF.

The chain combines TRBV10-3 with TRBJ1-2; D possibly corresponds to TRBD1 (5 bases). Germline CDR1 is ENHRY and CDR2 is SYGVKD. The CDR3 runs 14 residues. The V end was cut by 4 bases, the J end by 1 base, with 10 bases between. CDR3 region: CAISVGVDNYGYTF. The CDR3 bases are TGTGCCATCAGTGTAGGGGTGGATAACTATGGCTACACCTTC.

The chain couples TRBV6-1 to TRBJ2-7; D is undetermined. Per germline, CDR1 MNHNS and CDR2 SASEGT. This CDR3 has 13 amino acids. V lost 5 bases to trimming and J lost 3 bases, with 11 bases between them. This CDR3 is CASSRVGLYEQYF. In nucleotides, the CDR3 is TGTGCCAGCAGTCGTGTCGGTCTCTACGAGCAGTACTTC.

V gene TRBV18 combines with J gene TRBJ1-2; 7 bases agree with TRBD1. V gave up 6 bases and J gave up 8 bases; unmatched junction bases: 9. Germline V gives CDR1 KGHSH, CDR2 LQKENI. This CDR3 is 13 amino acids long. The CDR3 loop is CASSGTEWEGYTF. The CDR3 nucleotides are TGTGCCAGCTCCGGGACAGAATGGGAGGGCTACACCTTC.

V usage is TRBV6-1 and J usage is TRBJ1-5, with TRBD1 matching over 7 bases. Germline V gives CDR1 MNHNS, CDR2 SASEGT. V trimming: 3 bases; J trimming: 7 bases; junction bases outside the gene matches: 3. The CDR3 contains 13 residues. The CDR3 is CASSETGRQPQHF. The DNA of the CDR3 is TGTGCCAGCAGTGAGACAGGGCGGCAGCCCCAGCATTTT.

V is TRBV21-1 and J is TRBJ2-1; the table's D call, TRBD2, was not checked against the DNA. TRBV21-1 has pseudogene status. The length of the CDR3 is 14 residues. The CDR3 reads CASSISGRDNEQFF. The CDR3 nucleotides read TGTGCCAGCAGCATTAGCGGGAGAGACAATGAGCAGTTCTTC.

This rearrangement joins TRBV28 to TRBJ1-1; 7 bases line up with TRBD1. The CDR3 contains 19 residues. The germline V gene encodes CDR1 MDHEN and CDR2 SYDVKM. V lost 3 bases, J lost 0 bases, and 16 bases stayed unmatched. CDR3 residues: CASSFHFGQDGQMNTEAFF. CDR3 coding DNA: TGTGCCAGCAGTTTCCACTTTGGACAGGATGGCCAAATGAACACTGAAGCTTTCTTT.

V gene TRBV21-1 combines with J gene TRBJ2-7; the table calls TRBD2, which could not be checked here. TRBV21-1 is shown as a pseudogene. The CDR3 has 16 amino acids. The DNA of the CDR3 is TGTGCCAGCAGCAAAGTCGAGCGGGAGATATTTTACGAGCAGTACTTC. Amino acid sequence: CASSKVEREIFYEQYF.

V and J are TRBV30 and TRBJ2-5, with D perhaps TRBD2 (5 bases). This CDR3 has 13 residues. Germline V CDR1 and CDR2: GTSNPN, SVGIG (reference sequence). V dropped 4 bases and J dropped 3 bases, with 12 bases sitting between them. DNA of the CDR3: TGTGCCTGGACCAGAACTAGGGAAGAGACCCAGTACTTC. The encoded protein is CAWTRTREETQYF.

V gene TRBV7-9 combines with J gene TRBJ2-1, with 8 positions matching TRBD2. CDR3 length equals 12 residues. Per the germline V gene, CDR1 is SEHNR and CDR2 is FQNEAQ (reference sequence). Trimming removed 5 bases from V and 15 bases from J; junction bases left unmatched: 9. The chain's CDR3 is CASSPKSGSGFF. The CDR3 DNA reads TGTGCCAGCAGCCCAAAAAGCGGGAGCGGGTTCTTC.

The chain couples TRBV4-3 to TRBJ2-7, with D unclear. The V gene lost 0 bases and the J gene lost 0 bases, with 12 bases spanning the gap. The CDR3 covers 16 residues. Germline V gene data show CDR1 as LGHNA and CDR2 as YSLEER. In nucleotides, the CDR3 is TGCGCCAGCAGCCAAGATCTGACCAGGCCCTCCTACGAGCAGTACTTC. Amino acid sequence: CASSQDLTRPSYEQYF.

The chain links TRBV11-3 to TRBJ2-1; 12 nucleotides line up with TRBD2. Germline V gene sequence: CDR1 SGHNT, CDR2 YENEEA. This CDR3 is built from 17 residues. J lost 7 bases, V lost 5 bases, and 12 bases had no gene match. The CDR3 bases are TGTGCCAGCAGCCTTTTTTCTAGCGGGAGGGCCGAAAATGAGCAGTTCTTC. It is translated as CASSLFSSGRAENEQFF.

The rearrangement joins TRBV4-3 to TRBJ2-7; the match to TRBD2 covers 14 bases. V was clipped by 8 bases and J by 6 bases; unmatched bases: 12. The CDR3 has 16 residues. Germline loops: CDR1 LGHNA, CDR2 YSLEER. CDR3 sequence: CASGGLAGGPPGEQYF. CDR3 DNA sequence: TGCGCCAGCGGTGGACTAGCGGGAGGCCCCCCGGGCGAGCAGTACTTC.

CDR3 sequence (DNA): TGCAGCGTTAGGGGACAGGGAGGAAATGAGCAGTTCTTC. This gives the protein CSVRGQGGNEQFF. This rearrangement joins TRBV29-1 to TRBJ2-1; 9 bases match TRBD1. The CDR3 loop spans 13 amino acids. Germline V gene sequence: CDR1 SQVTM, CDR2 ANQGSEA. J lost 7 bases, V lost 5 bases, and 6 bases had no gene match.

The chain joins TRBV28 to TRBJ1-1; D is undetermined. This CDR3 is 12 amino acids long. Germline lookup yields CDR1 MDHEN and CDR2 SYDVKM. Deletions cut 10 bases from V and 6 bases from J, with 15 bases between. This CDR3 reads CATYNGRAEAFF. Written as DNA, the CDR3 is TGTGCCACCTATAACGGGAGGGCTGAAGCTTTCTTT.

V usage is TRBV7-9 and J usage is TRBJ2-7, with TRBD1 matching over 8 bases. Per germline, CDR1 SEHNR and CDR2 FQNEAQ (reference sequence). The length of the CDR3 is 15 residues. With V trimmed by 5 bases and J by 1 base, 7 bases remained unmatched. CDR3 protein: CASSLGQGGSYEQYF. In DNA form, the CDR3 reads TGTGCCAGCAGCCTCGGACAGGGAGGTTCCTACGAGCAGTACTTC.

This clone has more than one count but fewer than ten. V gene TRBV5-6 combines with J gene TRBJ1-2; D is undetermined. Between the trimmed V and J ends, which lost 1 base and 3 bases, there was a span of 10 bases. Per the germline V gene, CDR1 is SGHDT and CDR2 is YYEEEE. This CDR3 spans 14 amino acids. This CDR3 reads CASSLSGAHYGYTF. CDR3 coding DNA: TGTGCCAGCAGCTTGTCGGGAGCTCACTATGGCTACACCTTC.

V is TRBV10-2 and J is TRBJ2-2, with D maybe TRBD1 (5 bases). Deletions cut 6 bases from V and 7 bases from J, with 12 bases between. The CDR3 loop spans 13 amino acids. Germline loops: CDR1 WSHSY, CDR2 SAAADI. The CDR3: CASRKGYGGELFF. In DNA form, the CDR3 reads TGCGCCAGCAGGAAGGGGTACGGCGGGGAGCTGTTTTTT.

The chain combines TRBV5-1 with TRBJ1-5; D is undetermined. The V and J ends lost 2 bases and 2 bases respectively, with 5 bases between them. Germline V gene lookup returns CDR1 SGHRS and CDR2 YFSETQ. CDR3 length equals 13 residues. CDR3 sequence (DNA): TGCGCCAGCAGCTTAGTAGGCAATCAGCCCCAGCATTTT. Translating gives CASSLVGNQPQHF. Based on the CDR3 plus reference TRBV5-1 and TRBJ1-5, the full variable domain is KAGVTQTPRYLIKTRGQQVTLSCSPISGHRSVSWYQQTPGQGLQFLFEYFSETQRNKGNFPGRFSGRQFSNSRSEMNVSTLELGDSALYLCASSLVGNQPQHFGDGTRLSIL.

The CDR3 region is CASSIGQGKHYEQYF. The CDR3 DNA reads TGTGCCAGTAGTATCGGGCAGGGAAAACACTACGAGCAGTACTTC. This chain connects TRBV19 to TRBJ2-7; perhaps TRBD1 as D (5 bases). Germline loops: CDR1 LNHDA, CDR2 SQIVND (reference sequence). This CDR3 region has 15 residues. V lost 3 bases to trimming and J lost 3 bases, with 15 bases between them.

V usage is TRBV19 and J usage is TRBJ1-5; D uncertain. This CDR3 comprises 13 residues. In germline, CDR1 is LNHDA, CDR2 SQIVND (reference sequence). Trimming cost V 1 base and J 5 bases, with 6 bases left between them. The DNA of the CDR3 is TGTGCCAGTAGTATAGGGGCTTATCAGCCCCAGCATTTT. This translates into CASSIGAYQPQHF. Based on the CDR3 plus reference TRBV19 and TRBJ1-5, the full variable domain is DGGITQSPKYLFRKEGQNVTLSCEQNLNHDAMYWYRQDPGQGLRLIYYSQIVNDFQKGDIAEGYSVSREKKESFPLTVTSAQKNPTAFYLCASSIGAYQPQHFGDGTRLSIL.

This clone was picked up one time. This chain uses TRBV10-3 with TRBJ2-1; possibly TRBD2 for D (5 bases). CDR1 and CDR2 (germline): ENHRY, SYGVKD. V was clipped by 3 bases and J by 5 bases, with 8 bases between them. The CDR3 spans 13 residues. The CDR3 loop is CAISDGINNEQFF. The CDR3, as DNA: TGTGCCATCAGTGACGGGATTAACAATGAGCAGTTCTTC.

This rearrangement joins TRBV6-1 to TRBJ2-2; D unclear. V gave up 3 bases and J gave up 5 bases, with 4 bases separating them. Per the germline V gene, CDR1 is MNHNS and CDR2 is SASEGT. This CDR3 spans 12 amino acids. CDR3 region: CASSDSTGELFF. Written as DNA, the CDR3 is TGTGCCAGCAGTGATTCGACCGGGGAGCTGTTTTTT.

The chain links TRBV15 to TRBJ1-5; D is undetermined. The CDR3 contains 14 residues. The germline V gene has CDR1 LNHNV and CDR2 YYDKDF (reference sequence). V lost 4 bases, J lost 4 bases, and 11 bases lay in between. The CDR3 DNA is TGTGCCACCAGCACCGATTACCGGAATCAGCCCCAGCATTTT. Amino acid sequence: CATSTDYRNQPQHF.

The chain uses TRBV5-5 and TRBJ1-4; the match to TRBD1 covers 7 bases. V shed 4 bases, J shed 8 bases, and the junction held 8 bases outside the gene matches. The germline V gene encodes CDR1 SGHKS and CDR2 YYEKEE (reference sequence). There are 14 residues in the CDR3. The CDR3 nucleotides read TGTGCCAGCAGCCAGCAGGGGGTGGGAGAAAAACTGTTTTTT. As protein: CASSQQGVGEKLFF.

The rearrangement joins TRBV7-6 to TRBJ1-4, with TRBD1 matching over 8 bases. With 5 bases clipped from V and 7 bases from J, the junction kept 9 bases outside the gene matches. The CDR3 covers 15 residues. Per germline, CDR1 SGHVS and CDR2 FNYEAQ. CDR3 nucleotides: TGTGCCAGCAGCCCCGGACAGGGTCAGGGTGAAAAACTGTTTTTT. This encodes CASSPGQGQGEKLFF.

The chain has TRBV19 and TRBJ2-7, with D perhaps matching TRBD1 (5 bases). Germline lookup yields CDR1 LNHDA and CDR2 SQIVND (reference sequence). Trimming pared 4 bases from V and 0 bases from J, leaving 7 bases between. The CDR3 has 13 amino acids. As DNA, the CDR3 is TGTGCCAGTAGTAGTCAGGGCTCCTACGAGCAGTACTTC. This gives the protein CASSSQGSYEQYF.